A selection of T cell receptor beta chains follows, all from one sample in a study of graft-versus-host responses after intestinal transplantation. What these receptors recognize is not known. Sequencing used immunoSEQ multiplex PCR; TCRdb keeps in-frame clones, though not all of them. The top ten hold roughly 0.17% of the sample, which has over 85,000 clones, 91% seen once. The specimen was unstimulated CD4+ T cells sorted from spleen or lymph node cells, collected before transplant. These receptor sequences come from a human donor who was the organ donor for an intestinal transplant. CDR3s leave out the opening cysteine and the closing phenylalanine or tryptophan. The size entry is marked missing in some rows and otherwise reads once, few, many or a size class.

>TRBV7-2|-|TRBJ1-6
ASSLALSYNSPLH
>TRBV4-1|-|TRBJ2-5
ASSQENGGEETQY
>TRBV4-1|-|TRBJ2-1
ASSQDPQVRYNEQF
>TRBV4-1|-|TRBJ1-1
ASSPQLGTANTEAF
>TRBV28|once|TRBJ1-6
ASSFRGQGVPLH
>TRBV5-4|-|TRBJ2-7
ASSLRAGGYEQY
>TRBV5-6|-|TRBJ2-7
ASKTRGSYEQY
>TRBV7-3|-|TRBJ2-2
ASSPGTANTGELF
>TRBV9|-|TRBJ2-7
ASSVGPSSHEQY
>TRBV9|-|TRBJ2-3
ASSLGLAGVPDTQY
>TRBV7-9|-|TRBJ1-2
ASSLADRLYGYT
>TRBV4-2|-|TRBJ2-1
ASSQASGELAYEQF
>TRBV11-3|-|TRBJ2-1
ASSLEGGGAYNEQF
>TRBV4-2|-|-
ASSQPVGTASYEQY
>TRBV4-2|-|TRBJ2-3
ASSQAPLGASTDTQY
>TRBV11-3|-|TRBJ2-3
ASSPTGTSGGHGTDTQY
>TRBV5-6|-|TRBJ1-1
ASSLASNTEAF
>TRBV30|-|TRBJ2-1
AWSPIGDYNNEQF
>TRBV25-1|-|TRBJ2-2
ASSAGTSGAGTGELF
>TRBV7-9|-|TRBJ1-1
ASSFRGEGANTEAF
>TRBV27|-|TRBJ2-7
ASTHPRGSYEQY
>TRBV23-1|-|TRBJ1-3
ASSQYSLQGRSGNTIY
>TRBV7-9|once|TRBJ1-3
ASSHRASGGRGNTIY
>TRBV20-1|-|TRBJ1-1
SAWANTEAF
>TRBV28|-|TRBJ1-4
ASTEDRGREKLF
>TRBV5-1|-|TRBJ1-2
ASSFSGELGYGYT
>TRBV14|-|TRBJ2-1
ASSLQGWVNEQF
>TRBV2|-|TRBJ1-2
ASSTPGTGYGYT
>TRBV11-2|-|TRBJ2-3
ASSLVGRADTQY
>TRBV10-2|-|TRBJ2-5
ASSEFASRRETQY
>TRBV9|-|TRBJ2-7
ASSPSGGRSYEQY
>TRBV9|-|TRBJ1-1
ASSQQGLMNTEAF
>TRBV5-4|-|TRBJ1-1
ASSRGGATEAF
>TRBV4-1|once|TRBJ1-2
ASRGLRGTRGYT
>TRBV5-1|-|TRBJ2-7
ASSLGTPTYEQY
>TRBV11-2|-|TRBJ1-1
ASILDRMNTEAF
>TRBV4-2|-|TRBJ2-7
ASSRSSGTSGPVVGYEQY
>TRBV7-2|-|TRBJ1-2
ASTFLPGGYGYT
>TRBV7-2|-|TRBJ2-1
ASSLMPGGRFNEQF
>TRBV4-1|once|TRBJ1-1
ASRLSGTGGPDSQAF
>TRBV5-1|-|TRBJ2-1
ASSSRPLRGEGVNEQF
>TRBV28|-|TRBJ1-6
ATKGQSSNSPLH
>TRBV30|-|TRBJ1-1
AWSPKRQGAF
>TRBV5-4|-|TRBJ2-5
ASSWDRGETQY
>TRBV7-9|-|TRBJ2-7
ASSFGQYEQY
>TRBV5-1|once|TRBJ2-1
ASSNSPGGGVNEQF
>TRBV28|few|TRBJ1-2
ASNSGVGTGKGDGYT
>TRBV5-8|-|TRBJ1-5
ASSLGQGGGQPQH
>TRBV11-2|-|TRBJ1-3
ASSFDSSGNTIY
>TRBV12-5|-|TRBJ2-1
ASGLGGLAGGPTGEQF
>TRBV4-2|-|TRBJ2-1
ASSYRGPTYNEQF
>TRBV28|once|TRBJ1-5
ASSPAGTGDQPQH
>TRBV6-1|-|TRBJ1-1
ASSHRALNTETF
>TRBV7-9|-|TRBJ1-6
ASSYPQRGESPLH
>TRBV30|-|TRBJ2-5
AWKGLQETQY
>TRBV7-9|-|TRBJ1-4
ASSLGPLEKLF
>TRBV4-1|once|TRBJ1-6
ASSPTPAGARSYNSPLH